This T cell receptor (beta chain) was identified in a study of shared clonotypes between healthy human individuals. Donors were healthy HIV-negative adults without recently reported acute infections or vaccinations. All of the donors resided in Nashville, Tennessee, and each was a Caucasian adult. This CDR3 comprises 12 residues. V was clipped by 0 bases and J by 4 bases, with 3 bases between them. Looked up from germline, CDR1 is SGHRS and CDR2 is YFSETQ. This clone occurred a few times. With a much larger clone just one base away, this may be a read error. The sequencing of unsorted PBMC DNA took place on ten immunoSEQ deep assay plates. The repertoire was sequenced with immunoSEQ multiplex PCR; TCRdb's copy has only in-frame clones and lacks some. The sample holds about 530,000 clones, about three quarters seen once.

The chain combines TRBV5-1 with TRBJ2-3; D call uncertain. The receptor's source is a woman between 40 and 50 years old in good health. Some clones in this sample may be carry-over from other donors' samples. Sequenced sample: PBMCs. CDR3 loop: CASSLEADTQYF. The CDR3 DNA follows: TGCGCCAGCAGCTTGGAGGCAGATACGCAGTATTTT.